This T cell receptor beta chain was sequenced during a study of OX40 agonist ivuxolimab in advanced cancers. Broadly, across the study: The costimulatory receptor OX40 (CD134) was targeted by ivuxolimab, a fully human IgG2 agonistic monoclonal antibody. Intravenous ivuxolimab was administered to patients every 2 weeks at six dose levels: 0.01, 0.1, 0.3, 1.5, 3 and 10 mg/kg. In the dose-escalation cohort, 75% to 85% of patients were male, and the mean age was 60 years with a range of roughly 20 to 85. Patients were allowed to have had prior anti-PD-1, anti-PD-L1 or anti-CTLA-4 therapy, and less than 45% of the dose-escalation patients had previously received checkpoint inhibitors. Peripheral TCRbeta sequencing was intended to test whether TCR sequence diversity was altered and clonal T-cell expansion was caused by ivuxolimab. The paper describes the monotherapy dose-escalation part (N of about 54 patients) of the phase I trial of ivuxolimab. Of the roughly 53 patients in dose escalation, about 20 had hepatocellular carcinoma, approximately 15 had melanoma, 9 had renal cell carcinoma and 9 had head and neck cancer. Partial responses occurred in three dose-escalation patients, of whom one had hepatocellular carcinoma and two had cutaneous melanoma.

Patients with a history of autoimmune disease or receiving systemic immunosuppression were excluded from the trial. Peripheral blood for TCR sequencing was collected from all dose cohorts at baseline, on cycle 4 day 1, and on cycle 7 day 1. Samples came from an open-label, multicenter, first-in-human phase I dose-escalation trial of ivuxolimab. Adults with locally advanced or metastatic melanoma, renal cell carcinoma, hepatocellular carcinoma or head and neck squamous cell carcinoma were enrolled in the trial. Before TCR sequencing, CD4+ T cells and CD8+ T cells from peripheral blood were sorted into separate populations. To note about this clone: Its antigen is still unknown. Base qualities are not provided; no much larger clone lies one nucleotide away.

Overall results and qualifications from the work: At doses of 0.1 to 3.0 mg/kg, clonal expansion of both CD4+ and CD8+ T cells in blood was seen between baseline and week 6. Which antigens the clonally expanded peripheral T cells were specific for was not determined. After ivuxolimab, expanded clones were on average more numerous among CD8+ T cells than among CD4+ T cells. Low levels of normalized T-cell clonal expansion were also shown by some nonresponding patients. Partial responders in the 0.1-3.0 mg/kg groups had among the lowest normalized peripheral clonal expansion, especially among CD8+ T cells.

To sequence the TCRbeta CDR3 region, genomic DNA was isolated from the sorted cells. The immunoSEQ Assay was used for sequencing of TCRbeta CDR3 regions. In its TCRdb copy, this immuneACCESS table keeps in-frame sequences only and misses some clones. Where compared with another copy, unresolved V genes explain less than half of these, and the others have no known cause. This sample holds about 41,000 clones; about 87% were observed only once. 3.5% to 4% of the sample comes from the top ten. The input for sequencing was CD4+ or CD8+ T cells sorted from blood, taken in a trial of the OX40 agonist ivuxolimab. The clonotype comes from an adult with an advanced solid tumor such as melanoma, head and neck, liver or kidney cancer.

The sequence in DNA is TGTGCCAGCAGCTCCGGGACAGGGGGAGAGCAGTACTTC. Its protein reads: CASSSGTGGEQYF. This receptor chain uses TRBV28 and TRBJ2-7, with TRBD1 identical over 11 junction bases. The germline V gene specifies MDHEN as CDR1 and SYDVKM as CDR2. V has 6 bases trimmed and J has 7 bases trimmed; junction bases matching no gene number 5. The CDR3 covers 13 residues, taking in both the cysteine and the phenylalanine. Left in the record is the CDR3 DNA by itself, 39 bases read in frame from the first base.